This T cell receptor beta chain was observed in a study of OX40 agonist ivuxolimab in advanced cancers. Study as a whole: Administration of intravenous ivuxolimab to patients occurred every 2 weeks at 0.01 to 10 mg/kg. Dose-escalation subjects each had hepatocellular carcinoma, melanoma, renal cell or head and neck cancer. Study observations and caveats: Not determined was the antigen specificity of the expanded peripheral T cells.

Regarding this clone: As yet, its antigen is unknown.

Per germline, CDR1 SEHNR and CDR2 FQNEAQ (reference sequence). V dropped 5 bases and J dropped 7 bases, with 6 bases sitting between them. The CDR3 is 11 amino acids. Profiled with immunoSEQ multiplex PCR; TCRdb holds only in-frame clones, not every one. Among fewer than 25,000 clones listed, roughly 83% were seen once. This TCR was sampled from an adult with an advanced solid tumor such as melanoma, head and neck, liver or kidney cancer. The input for sequencing was CD4+ or CD8+ T cells sorted from blood, taken in a trial of the OX40 agonist ivuxolimab. The rearrangement joins TRBV7-9 to TRBJ2-1; a possible D gene is TRBD2 (5 bases). The CDR3 is CASSPGNEQFF. As DNA, the CDR3 is TGTGCCAGCAGCCCGGGGAATGAGCAGTTCTTC. Together with reference TRBV7-9 and TRBJ2-1, the CDR3 gives the full variable domain: DTGVSQNPRHKITKRGQNVTFRCDPISEHNRLYWYRQTLGQGPEFLTYFQNEAQLEKSRLLSDRFSAERPKGSFSTLEIQRTEQGDSAMYLCASSPGNEQFFGPGTRLTVL.